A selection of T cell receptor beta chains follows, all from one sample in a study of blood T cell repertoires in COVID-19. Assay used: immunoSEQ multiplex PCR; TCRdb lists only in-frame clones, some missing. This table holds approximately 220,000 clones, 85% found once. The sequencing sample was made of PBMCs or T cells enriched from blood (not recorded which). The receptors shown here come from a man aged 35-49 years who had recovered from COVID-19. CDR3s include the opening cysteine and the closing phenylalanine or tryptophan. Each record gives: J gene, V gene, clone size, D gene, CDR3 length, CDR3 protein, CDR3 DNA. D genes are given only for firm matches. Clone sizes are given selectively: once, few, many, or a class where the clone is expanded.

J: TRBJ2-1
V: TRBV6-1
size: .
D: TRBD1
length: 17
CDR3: CASSATTGWSSYNEQFF
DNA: TGTGCCAGCAGTGCGACGACAGGGTGGAGCTCCTACAATGAGCAGTTCTTC

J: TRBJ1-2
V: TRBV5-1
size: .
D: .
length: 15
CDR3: CASSLGPQGNYGYTF
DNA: TGCGCCAGCAGCTTGGGGCCCCAGGGTAACTATGGCTACACCTTC

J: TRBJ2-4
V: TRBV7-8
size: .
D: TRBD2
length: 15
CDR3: CASSYTSGGGNIQYF
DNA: TGTGCCAGCAGCTACACTAGCGGGGGTGGAAACATTCAGTACTTC

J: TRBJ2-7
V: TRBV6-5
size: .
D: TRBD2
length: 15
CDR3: CASSSTGTNSYEQYF
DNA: TGTGCCAGCAGCTCAACCGGGACTAACTCCTACGAGCAGTACTTC

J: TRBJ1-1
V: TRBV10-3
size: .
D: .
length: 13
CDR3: CALSKEANTEAFF
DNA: TGTGCCCTCAGCAAGGAGGCGAACACTGAAGCTTTCTTT

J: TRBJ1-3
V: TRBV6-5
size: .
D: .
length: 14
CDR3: CATQRGISGNTIYF
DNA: TGTGCCACCCAAAGGGGGATCTCTGGAAACACCATATATTTT

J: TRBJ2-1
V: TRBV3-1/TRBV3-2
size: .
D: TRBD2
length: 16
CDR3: CASRRTSGVGRGEQFF
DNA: TGTGCCAGCAGACGTACTAGCGGCGTTGGCCGAGGTGAGCAGTTCTTC

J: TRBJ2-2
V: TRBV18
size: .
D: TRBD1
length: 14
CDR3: CASSPPTGNGELFF
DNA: TGTGCCAGCTCACCACCGACAGGGAACGGGGAGCTGTTTTTT

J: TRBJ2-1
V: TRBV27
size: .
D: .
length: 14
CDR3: CASSVPGAYNEQFF
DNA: TGTGCCAGCAGTGTCCCGGGAGCGTACAATGAGCAGTTCTTC

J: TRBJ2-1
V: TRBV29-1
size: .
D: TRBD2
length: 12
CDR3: CSVPGLAVEQFF
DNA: TGCAGCGTACCGGGACTAGCAGTTGAGCAGTTCTTC

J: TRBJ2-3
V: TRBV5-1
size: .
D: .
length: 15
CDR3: CASSFSGDLPDTQYF
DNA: TGCGCCAGCAGCTTTAGCGGAGACCTCCCAGATACGCAGTATTTT

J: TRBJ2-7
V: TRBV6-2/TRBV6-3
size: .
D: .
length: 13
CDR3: CASSYSTLYEQYF
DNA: TGTGCCAGCAGTTACTCGACACTCTACGAGCAGTACTTC

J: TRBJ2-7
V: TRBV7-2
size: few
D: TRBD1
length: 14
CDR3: CASSFTGTGGEQYF
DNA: TGTGCCAGCAGCTTTACCGGGACAGGGGGCGAGCAGTACTTC

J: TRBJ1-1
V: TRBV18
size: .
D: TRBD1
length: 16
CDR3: CASSLGQGSMNTEAFF
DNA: TGTGCCAGCTCACTAGGACAGGGTAGTATGAACACTGAAGCTTTCTTT

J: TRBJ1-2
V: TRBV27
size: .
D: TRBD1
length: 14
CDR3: CASSPGGRVRGYTF
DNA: TGTGCCAGCAGTCCAGGGGGCCGGGTTCGGGGCTACACCTTC

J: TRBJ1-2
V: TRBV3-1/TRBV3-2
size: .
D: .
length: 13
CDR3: CASSPQGRPGYTF
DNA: TGTGCCAGCAGCCCTCAGGGGAGACCGGGCTACACCTTC

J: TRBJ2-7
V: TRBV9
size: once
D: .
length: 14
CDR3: CASSVGRGDYEQYF
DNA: TGTGCCAGCAGCGTTGGCAGGGGGGACTACGAGCAGTACTTC

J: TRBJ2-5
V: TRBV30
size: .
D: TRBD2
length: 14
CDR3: CAWRTSGSRETQYF
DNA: TGTGCCTGGAGAACTAGCGGGAGTAGAGAGACCCAGTACTTC

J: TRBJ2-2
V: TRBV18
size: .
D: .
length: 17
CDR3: CASSPAQPGSNTGELFF
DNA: TGTGCCAGCTCACCGGCGCAACCCGGGTCGAACACCGGGGAGCTGTTTTTT

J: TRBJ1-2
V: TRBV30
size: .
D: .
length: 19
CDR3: CAWSGGLVAGRGYLYGYTF
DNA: TGTGCCTGGAGTGGGGGGCTAGTGGCAGGGCGAGGGTATCTTTATGGCTACACCTTC

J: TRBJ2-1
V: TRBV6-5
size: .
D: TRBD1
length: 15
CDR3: CASSYSDRGYNEQFF
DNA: TGTGCCAGCAGTTACTCGGACAGGGGATACAATGAGCAGTTCTTC

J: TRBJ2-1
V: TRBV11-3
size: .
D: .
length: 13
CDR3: CASSPRSYNEQFF
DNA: TGTGCCAGCAGCCCCCGCTCCTACAATGAGCAGTTCTTC

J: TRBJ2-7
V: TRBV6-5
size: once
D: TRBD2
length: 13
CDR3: CASSRPGGSEQYF
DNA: TGTGCCAGCAGCCGACCGGGGGGAAGCGAGCAGTACTTC

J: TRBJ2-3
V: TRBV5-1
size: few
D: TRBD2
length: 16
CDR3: CASSPGLAGEIDTQYF
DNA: TGCGCCAGCAGCCCTGGTTTAGCGGGAGAGATAGATACGCAGTATTTT

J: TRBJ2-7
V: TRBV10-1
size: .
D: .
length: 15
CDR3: CASSPFSSSAYEQYF
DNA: TGCGCCAGCAGTCCCTTTTCCTCAAGCGCCTACGAGCAGTACTTC

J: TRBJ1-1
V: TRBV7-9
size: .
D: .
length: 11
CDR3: CASSASTEAFF
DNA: TGTGCCAGCAGCGCCAGCACTGAAGCTTTCTTT

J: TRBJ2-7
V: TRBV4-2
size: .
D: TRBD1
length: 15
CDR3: CASSQGTGGPIEQYF
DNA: TGTGCCAGCAGCCAAGGGACAGGGGGGCCGATCGAGCAGTACTTC

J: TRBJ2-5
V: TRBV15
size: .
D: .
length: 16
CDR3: CATSRDYSRTQETQYF
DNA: TGTGCCACCAGCAGAGATTACAGCCGGACACAAGAGACCCAGTACTTC